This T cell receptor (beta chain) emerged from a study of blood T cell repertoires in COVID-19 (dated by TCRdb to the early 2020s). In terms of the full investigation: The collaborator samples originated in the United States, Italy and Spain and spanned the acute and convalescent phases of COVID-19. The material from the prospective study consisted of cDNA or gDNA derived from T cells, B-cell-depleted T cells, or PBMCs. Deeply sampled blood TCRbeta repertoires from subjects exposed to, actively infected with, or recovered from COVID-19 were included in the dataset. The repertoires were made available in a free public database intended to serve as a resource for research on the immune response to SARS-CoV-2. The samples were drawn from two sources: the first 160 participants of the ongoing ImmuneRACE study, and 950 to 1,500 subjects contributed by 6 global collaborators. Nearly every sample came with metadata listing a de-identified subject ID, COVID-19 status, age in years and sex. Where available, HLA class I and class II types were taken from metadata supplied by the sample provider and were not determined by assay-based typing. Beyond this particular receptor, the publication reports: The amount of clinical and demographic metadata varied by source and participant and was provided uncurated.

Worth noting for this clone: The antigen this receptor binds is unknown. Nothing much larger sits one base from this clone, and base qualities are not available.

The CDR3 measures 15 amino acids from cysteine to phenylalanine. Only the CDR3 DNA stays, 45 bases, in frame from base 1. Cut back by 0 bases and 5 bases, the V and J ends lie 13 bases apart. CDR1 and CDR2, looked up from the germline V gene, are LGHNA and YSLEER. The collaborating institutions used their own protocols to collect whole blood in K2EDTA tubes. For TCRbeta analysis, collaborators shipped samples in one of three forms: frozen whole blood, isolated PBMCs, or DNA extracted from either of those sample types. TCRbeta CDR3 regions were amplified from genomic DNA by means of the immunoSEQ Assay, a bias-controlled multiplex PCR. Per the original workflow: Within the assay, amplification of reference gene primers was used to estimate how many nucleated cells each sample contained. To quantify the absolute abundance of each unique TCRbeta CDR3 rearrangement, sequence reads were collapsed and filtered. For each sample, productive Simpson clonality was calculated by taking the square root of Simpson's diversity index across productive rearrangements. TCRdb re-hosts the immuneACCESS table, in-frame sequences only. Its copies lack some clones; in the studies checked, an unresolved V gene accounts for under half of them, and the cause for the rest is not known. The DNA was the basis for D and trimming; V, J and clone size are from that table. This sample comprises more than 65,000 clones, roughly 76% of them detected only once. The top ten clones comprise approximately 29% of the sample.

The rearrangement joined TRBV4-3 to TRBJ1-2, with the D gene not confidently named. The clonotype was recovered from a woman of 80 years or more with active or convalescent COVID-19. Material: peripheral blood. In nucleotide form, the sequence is TGCGCCAGCAGCCAAGAAAAATATCCCGTGTATGGCTACACCTTC. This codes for CASSQEKYPVYGYTF.